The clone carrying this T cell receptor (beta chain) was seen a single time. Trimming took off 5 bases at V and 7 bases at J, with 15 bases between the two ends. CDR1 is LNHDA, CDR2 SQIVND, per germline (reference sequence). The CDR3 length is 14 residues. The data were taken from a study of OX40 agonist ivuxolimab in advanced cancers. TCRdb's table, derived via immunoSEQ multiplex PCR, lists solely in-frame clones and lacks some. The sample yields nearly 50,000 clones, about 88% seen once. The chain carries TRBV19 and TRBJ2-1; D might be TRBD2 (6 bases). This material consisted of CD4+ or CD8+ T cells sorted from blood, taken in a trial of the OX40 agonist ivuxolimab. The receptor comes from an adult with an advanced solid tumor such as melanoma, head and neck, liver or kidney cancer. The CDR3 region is CASSLGGGRNEQFF. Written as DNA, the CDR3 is TGTGCCAGTAGTCTAGGAGGAGGGCGGAATGAGCAGTTCTTC.